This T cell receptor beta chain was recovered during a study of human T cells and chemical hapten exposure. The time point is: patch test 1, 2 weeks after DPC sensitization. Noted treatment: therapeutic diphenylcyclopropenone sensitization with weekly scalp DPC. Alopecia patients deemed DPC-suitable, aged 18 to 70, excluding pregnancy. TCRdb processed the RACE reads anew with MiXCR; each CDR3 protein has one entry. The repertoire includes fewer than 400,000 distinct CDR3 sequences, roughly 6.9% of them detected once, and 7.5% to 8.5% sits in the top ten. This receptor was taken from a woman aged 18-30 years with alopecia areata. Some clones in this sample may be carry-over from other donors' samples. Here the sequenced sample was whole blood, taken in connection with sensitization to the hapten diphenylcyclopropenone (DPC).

The CDR3 loop reads CASSYPLKTVTHTDTQYF. The CDR3 DNA reads as TGTGCCAGCAGTTACCCTCTAAAGACAGTGACTCACACAGATACGCAGTATTTT. The chain employs TRBV6-6 and TRBJ2-3; D is possibly TRBD1 (5 bases). Looked up from germline, CDR1 is MNHNY and CDR2 is SVGAGI (reference sequence). Trimming left V 2 bases short and J 2 bases short, with 20 bases between. The CDR3 totals 18 residues.